The clone carrying this T cell receptor beta chain was observed a single time. This entry comes from a study of control samples from healthy donors and cancer patients. Measured with immunoSEQ multiplex PCR; TCRdb has only the in-frame clones, and not every one. The data show about 140,000 clones, with roughly 89% seen just once and approximately 7% held by the top ten. The clonotype originates from a man aged 18 to 29 in good health. Material for sequencing was blood.

CDR3 coding DNA: TGTGCCACCAGTGACCCGACTAGCGGGAGAACCTACAATGAGCAGTTCTTC. Translating gives CATSDPTSGRTYNEQFF. The chain joins TRBV24-1 to TRBJ2-1; 12 nucleotides align to TRBD2. V trimming: 4 bases; J trimming: 2 bases; junction bases outside the gene matches: 5. The germline V gene has CDR1 KGHDR and CDR2 SFDVKD. The CDR3 contains 17 residues.